One and the same sample provided the 20 T cell receptor beta chains below, sequenced in a study of cytomegalovirus exposure and HLA in healthy donors. The PCR had 60 Vbeta and 13 Jbeta primers. Data came from immunoSEQ multiplex PCR; TCRdb stores just in-frame clones and leaves some out. The sample yields 160,000 or so clones, approximately 82% seen once. Sequencing was performed on PBMCs. The origin of the receptors is a male donor in good health and CMV-seropositive.

The CDR3 DNA reads TGCAGCGTTGATCGGGGGAGCTCCTACAATGAGCAGTTCTTC. This encodes CSVDRGSSYNEQFF. The chain uses TRBV29-1 and TRBJ2-1; D possibly corresponds to TRBD2 (6 bases). V gave up 3 bases and J gave up 0 bases, with 9 bases separating them. Germline CDR1 SQVTM, CDR2 ANQGSEA. CDR3 length equals 14 residues.

A word on this clone: The germline gene is not matched at one end of the junction; a read error may be the cause. The V and J genes are TRBV7-9 and TRBJ2-7, with D possibly TRBD2 on 6 matching bases. CDR1 is SEHNR, CDR2 FQNEAQ, per germline (reference sequence). The CDR3 is 15 amino acids. CDR3 DNA sequence: TGTGCCAGCAGCCTAGCCGGGAGAGGAACCTACGAGCAGTACTTC. Its translation: CASSLAGRGTYEQYF.

This clone was found a few times. This chain joins TRBV6-4 and TRBJ2-3; maybe TRBD2 (6 bases). From germline, CDR1 is MRHNA and CDR2 SNTAGT. With 4 bases removed from V and 4 bases from J, the gap between germline ends came to 18 bases. There are 16 residues in the CDR3. In DNA, the CDR3 is TGTGCCAGCAGTGCAGGCTCCGGGGGAGGAGCAGATACGCAGTATTTT. As protein: CASSAGSGGGADTQYF.

The chain joins TRBV11-2 to TRBJ2-5; TRBD1 might be the D (6 bases). Per germline, CDR1 SGHAT and CDR2 FQNNGV. Trimming cost V 5 bases and J 0 bases, with 16 bases left between them. The CDR3 spans 16 residues. The CDR3 region is CASSIKAGTYQETQYF. CDR3 coding DNA: TGTGCCAGCAGCATAAAAGCCGGGACATACCAAGAGACCCAGTACTTC.

The J gene is TRBJ2-1, the V gene TRBV10-3, with D possibly TRBD2 on 6 matching bases. The germline V and J ends were trimmed by 7 bases and 5 bases, with 12 bases remaining between them. The CDR3 runs to 13 residues. CDR1 is ENHRY and CDR2 is SYGVKD in the germline V gene. The CDR3 region is CAITPGLHNEQFF. In nucleotides, the CDR3 is TGTGCCATCACCCCGGGACTCCACAATGAGCAGTTCTTC.

This clone was seen only once. J is TRBJ1-2 and V is TRBV11-2; D gene ambiguous. Trimming took 5 bases from V and 2 from J, leaving 24 bases between them. Germline V lookup: CDR1 SGHAT, CDR2 FQNNGV. CDR3 size: 18 residues. CDR3 bases: TGTGCCAGCAGCCGCGCCCCCCCTGGGGAGGGAATCAACTATGGCTACACCTTC. This codes for CASSRAPPGEGINYGYTF.

This chain uses TRBV18 with TRBJ2-3, with TRBD1 matching 7 bases. The CDR3 contains 14 residues. In germline, CDR1 is KGHSH, CDR2 LQKENI. V shed 4 bases, J shed 4 bases, and the junction held 5 bases outside the gene matches. CDR3 coding DNA: TGTGCCAGCTCACTGGGGACAGAGTCAGATACGCAGTATTTT. This sequence encodes CASSLGTESDTQYF.

This chain connects TRBV28 to TRBJ2-7; perhaps TRBD2 as D (5 bases). The CDR3 totals 15 residues. Per the germline V gene, CDR1 is MDHEN and CDR2 is SYDVKM. Trimming removed 2 bases at V and 7 bases at J, with 18 bases between. The CDR3 loop reads CASSLPVGVVGEQYF. CDR3 DNA sequence: TGTGCCAGCAGTTTACCCGTCGGGGTGGTTGGGGAGCAGTACTTC.

This clone was recorded only once. The chain is built from TRBV4-1 and TRBJ1-3; D possibly corresponds to TRBD1 (5 bases). The CDR3 is 16 amino acids. Germline CDR1 and CDR2: MGHRA and YSYEKL. Trimming pared 4 bases from V and 0 bases from J, leaving 13 bases between. The CDR3 nucleotides are TGCGCCAGCAGCCTAGCACAACAGGCCTCTGGAAACACCATATATTTT. Its protein product is CASSLAQQASGNTIYF.

The chain recombines TRBV6-5 with TRBJ2-1, with TRBD1 matching 11 bases. Germline-derived CDR1 and CDR2 are MNHEY and SVGAGI. CDR3 length: 14 amino acids. Germline trimming cut 7 bases from V and 9 bases from J; bases unmatched to any gene: 8. The CDR3 loop is CASMDRDRGFEQFF. CDR3 DNA sequence: TGTGCCAGCATGGACCGGGACAGGGGGTTTGAGCAGTTCTTC.

The chain combines TRBV10-3 with TRBJ1-4; D gene unclear. The germline V and J ends were trimmed by 6 bases and 5 bases, with 16 bases remaining between them. CDR1 and CDR2 from the germline V gene are ENHRY and SYGVKD. The length of the CDR3 is 15 residues. The DNA for the CDR3 is TGTGCCATCAGCGACCGGGCGGGGATGAATGAAAAACTGTTTTTT. Protein product: CAISDRAGMNEKLFF.

This chain links TRBV6-1 with TRBJ2-1, with 7 bases lining up with TRBD2. CDR3 size: 15 residues. From germline, CDR1 is MNHNS and CDR2 SASEGT. Trimming took 3 bases from V and 4 from J; bases not matched to a gene: 6. This chain's CDR3 is CASSDAGTTYNEQFF. DNA of the CDR3: TGTGCCAGCAGTGATGCAGGGACTACATACAATGAGCAGTTCTTC.

V gene TRBV19 combines with J gene TRBJ1-2; D possibly corresponds to TRBD1 (5 bases). The V gene lost 3 bases and the J gene lost 2 bases, with 7 bases spanning the gap. The germline gives CDR1 LNHDA, CDR2 SQIVND (reference sequence). There are 13 residues in the CDR3. The CDR3 reads CASSIRQNYGYTF. The CDR3 region has the DNA TGTGCCAGTAGTATCCGACAGAACTATGGCTACACCTTC.

This chain joins TRBV5-1 and TRBJ1-2; D is unclear. V lost 0 bases, J lost 3 bases, and 12 bases lay in between. The CDR3 runs to 15 residues. The germline CDR1 and CDR2 sequences are SGHRS and YFSETQ. The CDR3 coding sequence is TGCGCCAGCAGCTTGGAGGCGGTCGGAGACTATGGCTACACCTTC. Its translation is CASSLEAVGDYGYTF.

The rearrangement joins TRBV14 to TRBJ1-2; 9 bases align to TRBD1. In germline, CDR1 is SGHDN, CDR2 FVKESK. V lost 4 bases to trimming and J lost 2 bases; unmatched junction nucleotides: 5. The CDR3 sequence is 15 residues long. The CDR3 DNA is TGTGCCAGCAGCCGCAGACAGGGGGAAAACTATGGCTACACCTTC. Translating it yields CASSRRQGENYGYTF.

On this clone: An end of the junction differs from the germline gene, which may be a read error. The chain carries TRBV5-1 and TRBJ1-2; 10 bases agree with TRBD1. Germline CDR1 and CDR2: SGHRS and YFSETQ. There are 12 residues in the CDR3. The CDR3 coding sequence is TGCGCCAGCAGCATGGGACAGGGGCGGAACCACTTC. It is translated as CASSMGQGRNHF. Full variable domain (outside the CDR3, taken from reference TRBV5-1 and TRBJ1-2): KAGVTQTPRYLIKTRGQQVTLSCSPISGHRSVSWYQQTPGQGLQFLFEYFSETQRNKGNFPGRFSGRQFSNSRSEMNVSTLELGDSALYLCASSMGQGRNHFGSGTRLTVV.

The rearrangement links TRBV6-5 to TRBJ1-5; maybe TRBD1 (5 bases). The CDR3 has 14 residues. Trimming pared 5 bases from V and 6 bases from J, leaving 14 bases between. Germline-derived CDR1 and CDR2 are MNHEY and SVGAGI. The CDR3 sequence: CASSPRFGGQPQHF. As DNA, the CDR3 is TGTGCCAGCAGTCCCCGGTTCGGGGGTCAGCCCCAGCATTTT.

The chain couples TRBV25-1 to TRBJ2-7; 7 bases line up with TRBD2. V lost 3 bases to trimming and J lost 2 bases; unmatched junction nucleotides: 7. The CDR3 is made up of 15 amino acids. The germline CDR1 and CDR2 sequences are MGHDK and SYGVNS. CDR3 amino acids: CASSDSSGGAYEQYF. As DNA, the CDR3 is TGTGCCAGCAGTGACTCTAGCGGAGGGGCCTACGAGCAGTACTTC.

DNA for the CDR3: TGTGCCAGCAGCTCTCTAGCGGGAGGATTTGGTGAGCAGTTCTTC. It encodes CASSSLAGGFGEQFF. This chain uses TRBV7-2 with TRBJ2-1, with 11 positions matching TRBD2. Germline V gives CDR1 SGHTA, CDR2 FQGNSA. The CDR3 has 15 residues. V lost 4 bases, J lost 9 bases, and 8 bases stayed unmatched.

This clone was detected only a few times. The chain joins TRBV7-2 to TRBJ1-2; D unclear. Germline loops: CDR1 SGHTA, CDR2 FQGNSA. CDR3 size: 13 residues. Deletions cut 5 bases from V and 2 bases from J, with 9 bases between. CDR3 sequence: CASSRTENYGYTF. The CDR3 bases are TGTGCCAGCAGCCGGACTGAGAACTATGGCTACACCTTC. The full variable domain, completed using reference TRBV7-2 and TRBJ1-2, is GAGVSQSPSNKVTEKGKDVELRCDPISGHTALYWYRQSLGQGLEFLIYFQGNSAPDKSGLPSDRFSAERTGGSVSTLTIQRTQQEDSAVYLCASSRTENYGYTFGSGTRLTVV.